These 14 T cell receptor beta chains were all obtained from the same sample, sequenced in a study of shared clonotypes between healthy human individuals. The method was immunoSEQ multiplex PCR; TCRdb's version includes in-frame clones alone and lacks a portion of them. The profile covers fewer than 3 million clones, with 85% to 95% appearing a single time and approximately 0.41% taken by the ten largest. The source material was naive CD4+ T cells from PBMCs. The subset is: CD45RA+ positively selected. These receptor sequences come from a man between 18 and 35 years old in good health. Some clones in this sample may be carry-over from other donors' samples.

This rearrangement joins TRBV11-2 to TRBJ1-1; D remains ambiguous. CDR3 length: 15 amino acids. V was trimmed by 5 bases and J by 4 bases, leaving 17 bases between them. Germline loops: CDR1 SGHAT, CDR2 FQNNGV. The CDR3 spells CASSPWTDSGTEAFF. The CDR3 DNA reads TGTGCCAGCAGCCCGTGGACCGATTCCGGCACTGAAGCTTTCTTT.

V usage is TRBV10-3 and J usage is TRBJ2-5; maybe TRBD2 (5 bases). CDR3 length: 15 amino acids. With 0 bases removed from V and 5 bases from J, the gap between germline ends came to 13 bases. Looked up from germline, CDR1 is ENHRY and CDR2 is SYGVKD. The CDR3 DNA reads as TGTGCCATCAGTGAGTCGGGTGGTCGCGGGGAGACCCAGTACTTC. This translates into CAISESGGRGETQYF.

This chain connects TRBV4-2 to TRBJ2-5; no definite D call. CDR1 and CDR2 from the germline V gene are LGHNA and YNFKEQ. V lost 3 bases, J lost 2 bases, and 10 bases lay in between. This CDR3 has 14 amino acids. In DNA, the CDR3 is TGTGCCAGCAGCCACCTCGGCGGACAAGAGACCCAGTACTTC. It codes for CASSHLGGQETQYF.

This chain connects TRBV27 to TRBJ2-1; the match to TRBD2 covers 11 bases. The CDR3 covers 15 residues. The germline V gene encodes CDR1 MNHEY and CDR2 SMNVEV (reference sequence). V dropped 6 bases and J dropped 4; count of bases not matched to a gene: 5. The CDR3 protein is CASSSGTSGYNEQFF. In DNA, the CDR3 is TGTGCCAGCAGCTCCGGGACTAGCGGTTACAATGAGCAGTTCTTC.

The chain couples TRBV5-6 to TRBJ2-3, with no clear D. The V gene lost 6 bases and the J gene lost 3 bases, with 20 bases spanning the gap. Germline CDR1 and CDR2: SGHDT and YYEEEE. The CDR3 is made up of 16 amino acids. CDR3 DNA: TGTGCCAGCACCATTGATATTCGCGCTGATACAGATACGCAGTATTTT. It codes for CASTIDIRADTDTQYF.

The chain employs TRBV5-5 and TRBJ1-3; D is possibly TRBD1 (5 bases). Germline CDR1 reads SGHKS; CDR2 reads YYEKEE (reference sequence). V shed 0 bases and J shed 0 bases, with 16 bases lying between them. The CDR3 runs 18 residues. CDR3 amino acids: CASSLVVGTVNSGNTIYF. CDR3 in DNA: TGTGCCAGCAGCTTGGTAGTAGGGACCGTGAACTCTGGAAACACCATATATTTT.

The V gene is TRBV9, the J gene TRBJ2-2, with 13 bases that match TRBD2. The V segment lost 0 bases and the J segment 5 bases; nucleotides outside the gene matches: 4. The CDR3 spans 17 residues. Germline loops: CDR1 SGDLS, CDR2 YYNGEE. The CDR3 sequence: CASSVEGLAGATGELFF. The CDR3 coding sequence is TGTGCCAGCAGCGTAGAAGGACTAGCGGGAGCAACCGGGGAGCTGTTTTTT.

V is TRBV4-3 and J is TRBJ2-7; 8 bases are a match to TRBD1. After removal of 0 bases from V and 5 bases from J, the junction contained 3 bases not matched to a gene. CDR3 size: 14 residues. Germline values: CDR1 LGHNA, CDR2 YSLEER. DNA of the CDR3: TGCGCCAGCAGCCAAGACCTGGACAGGGACGAGCAGTACTTC. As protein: CASSQDLDRDEQYF.

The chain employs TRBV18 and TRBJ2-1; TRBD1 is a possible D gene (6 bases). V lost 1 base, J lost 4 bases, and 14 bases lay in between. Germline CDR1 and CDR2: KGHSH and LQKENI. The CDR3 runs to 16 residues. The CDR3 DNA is TGTGCCAGCTCACCACGCGCTGGGGGCGCGTACAATGAGCAGTTCTTC. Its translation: CASSPRAGGAYNEQFF. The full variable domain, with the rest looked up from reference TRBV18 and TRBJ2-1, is NAGVMQNPRHLVRRRGQEARLRCSPMKGHSHVYWYRQLPEEGLKFMVYLQKENIIDESGMPKERFSAEFPKEGPSILRIQQVVRGDSAAYFCASSPRAGGAYNEQFFGPGTRLTVL.

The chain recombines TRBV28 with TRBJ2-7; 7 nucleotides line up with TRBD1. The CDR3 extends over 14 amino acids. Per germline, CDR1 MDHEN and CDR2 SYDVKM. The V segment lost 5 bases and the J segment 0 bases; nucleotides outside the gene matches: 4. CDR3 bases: TGTGCCAGCAGTAACAGGGGAGTCTCCTACGAGCAGTACTTC. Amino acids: CASSNRGVSYEQYF.

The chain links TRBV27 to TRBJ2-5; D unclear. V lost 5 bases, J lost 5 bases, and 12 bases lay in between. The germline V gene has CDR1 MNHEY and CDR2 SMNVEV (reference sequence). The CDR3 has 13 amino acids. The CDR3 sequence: CASSRKFGETQYF. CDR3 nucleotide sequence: TGTGCCAGCAGTCGAAAATTCGGGGAGACCCAGTACTTC.

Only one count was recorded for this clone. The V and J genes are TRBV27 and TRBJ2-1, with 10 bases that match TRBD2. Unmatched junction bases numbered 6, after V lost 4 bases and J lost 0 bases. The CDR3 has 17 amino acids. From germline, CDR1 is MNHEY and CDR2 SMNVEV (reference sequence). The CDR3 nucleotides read TGTGCCAGCAGTTCTTTTAGCGGGAGGAGCTCCTACAATGAGCAGTTCTTC. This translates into CASSSFSGRSSYNEQFF.

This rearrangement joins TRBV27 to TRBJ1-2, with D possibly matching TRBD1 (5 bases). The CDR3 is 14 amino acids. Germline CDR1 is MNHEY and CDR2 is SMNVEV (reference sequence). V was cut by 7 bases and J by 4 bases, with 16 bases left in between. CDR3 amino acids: CASTPSRQSYGYTF. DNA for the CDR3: TGTGCCAGCACCCCTAGTCGACAGAGCTATGGCTACACCTTC.

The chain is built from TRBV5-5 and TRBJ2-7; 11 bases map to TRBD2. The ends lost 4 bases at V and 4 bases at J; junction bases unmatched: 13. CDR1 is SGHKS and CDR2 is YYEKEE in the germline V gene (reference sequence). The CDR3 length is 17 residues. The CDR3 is CASSLSGGLADIYEQYF. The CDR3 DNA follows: TGTGCCAGCAGCCTCTCGGGGGGACTAGCGGACATATACGAGCAGTACTTC. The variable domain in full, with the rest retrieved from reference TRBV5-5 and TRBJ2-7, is DAGVTQSPTHLIKTRGQQVTLRCSPISGHKSVSWYQQVLGQGPQFIFQYYEKEERGRGNFPDRFSARQFPNYSSELNVNALLLGDSALYLCASSLSGGLADIYEQYFGPGTRLTVT.